The entry below describes one TCR beta chain. These data are taken from a study of blood T cell repertoires in COVID-19. Per the original methods: Reference gene primer amplification gave estimated nucleated cell counts. Using immunoSEQ multiplex PCR, the repertoire was profiled, and TCRdb retains in-frame clones only, with some absent. Clonal size and the V and J genes are those of that table, whereas D and trimming came from the DNA. The data show roughly 130,000 clones, around 83% seen once. V was shortened by 1 base and J by 0 bases, with 11 bases between the two germline ends. Germline-derived CDR1 and CDR2 are KGHSH and LQKENI. This CDR3 has 16 amino acids.

The TCR sequence derives from a man in his forties with active or convalescent COVID-19. The chain combines TRBV18 with TRBJ2-3; D not certain. The sample consisted of peripheral blood. CDR3: CASSPLRLTSTDTQYF. DNA for the CDR3: TGTGCCAGCTCACCACTAAGATTAACTAGCACAGATACGCAGTATTTT.